What follows are 2 T cell receptor beta chains derived from one specimen sequenced in a study of read filtering for tumor transcriptome and immune sequencing. From roughly 400 ng of RNA, a library with molecular barcoded alpha/delta and beta/gamma adaptors was made. Each CDR3 protein gets one entry after TCRdb re-called the reads with MiXCR. The repertoire holds approximately 40,000 distinct CDR3 sequences, with roughly 13% as singletons. What was sequenced was a population of CD138-negative cells sorted from bone marrow. Receptors were obtained from a donor older than 35 with multiple myeloma.

This clonotype was observed at least ten times. The V and J genes are TRBV28 and TRBJ2-3; 8 positions agree with TRBD1. CDR3 length equals 18 residues. The V gene end was trimmed by 4 bases and the J gene end by 6 bases; junction bases not matched to a gene: 18. Germline-derived CDR1 and CDR2 are MDHEN and SYDVKM. The CDR3 nucleotides read TGTGCCAGCAGTTCCCCGGGTGCTTACAGGGGGTCTTTTGATACGCAGTATTTT. It encodes CASSSPGAYRGSFDTQYF.

This clonotype was found many times. The chain has TRBV9 and TRBJ2-5; D may be TRBD1 (5 bases). Trimming cost V 0 bases and J 9 bases, with 15 bases left between them. CDR3 length equals 14 residues. Germline CDR1 is SGDLS and CDR2 is YYNGEE. CDR3: CASSVAALDSAQYF. The DNA of the CDR3 is TGTGCCAGCAGCGTAGCGGCCCTCGACAGTGCCCAGTACTTC.